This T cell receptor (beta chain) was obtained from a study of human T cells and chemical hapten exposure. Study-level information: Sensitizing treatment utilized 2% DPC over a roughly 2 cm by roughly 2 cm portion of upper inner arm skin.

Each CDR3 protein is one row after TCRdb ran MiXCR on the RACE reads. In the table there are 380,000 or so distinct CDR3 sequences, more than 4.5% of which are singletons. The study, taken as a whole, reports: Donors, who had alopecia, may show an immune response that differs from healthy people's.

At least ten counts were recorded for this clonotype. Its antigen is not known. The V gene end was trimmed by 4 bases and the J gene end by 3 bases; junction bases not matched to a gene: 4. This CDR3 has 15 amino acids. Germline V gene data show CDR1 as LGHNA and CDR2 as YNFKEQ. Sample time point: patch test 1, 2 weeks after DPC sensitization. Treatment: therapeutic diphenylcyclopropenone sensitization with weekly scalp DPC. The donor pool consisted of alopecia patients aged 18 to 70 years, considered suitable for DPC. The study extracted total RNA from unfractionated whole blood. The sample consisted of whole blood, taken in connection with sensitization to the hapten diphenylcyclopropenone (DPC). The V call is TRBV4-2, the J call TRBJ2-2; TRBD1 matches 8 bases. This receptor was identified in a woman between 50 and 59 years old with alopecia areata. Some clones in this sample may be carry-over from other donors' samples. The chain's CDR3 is CASSLRGLDTGELFF. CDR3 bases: TGTGCCAGCAGCCTCAGGGGGCTCGACACCGGGGAGCTGTTTTTT.